These 18 T cell receptor beta chains share one sample of origin, sequenced in a study of shared clonotypes between healthy human individuals. Method: immunoSEQ multiplex PCR; TCRdb's copy keeps in-frame clones and lacks some. This table holds approximately 2,000,000 clones, just under 95% found once. Input material: naive CD4+ T cells from PBMCs. The sample's subset: CD45RA+ positively selected. The receptors were gathered from a young man in good health. Some clones in this sample may be carry-over from other donors' samples.

The chain couples TRBV2 to TRBJ2-7; the match to TRBD2 covers 8 bases. The CDR3 consists of 15 residues. V gave up 6 bases and J gave up 2 bases; unmatched junction bases: 9. The V gene's germline CDR1 is SNHLY and CDR2 FYNNEI. The CDR3 loop is CASRPNRGGTYEQYF. For the CDR3, the DNA is TGTGCCAGCAGACCAAATCGGGGGGGTACCTACGAGCAGTACTTC. Full variable domain (missing parts from reference TRBV2 and TRBJ2-7): EPEVTQTPSHQVTQMGQEVILRCVPISNHLYFYWYRQILGQKVEFLVSFYNNEISEKSEIFDDQFSVERPDGSNFTLKIRSTKLEDSAMYFCASRPNRGGTYEQYFGPGTRLTVT.

The J gene is TRBJ2-5, the V gene TRBV5-1, with TRBD2 matching over 12 bases. The CDR3 has 17 amino acids. The V segment lost 4 bases and the J segment 3 bases; nucleotides outside the gene matches: 10. Germline CDR1 SGHRS, CDR2 YFSETQ. In nucleotides, the CDR3 is TGCGCCAGCAGCAAAGGGACTAGCGGGCATGGGGAAGAGACCCAGTACTTC. Translated: CASSKGTSGHGEETQYF.

The rearrangement links TRBV2 to TRBJ2-2; D might be TRBD1 (6 bases). The V gene's germline CDR1 is SNHLY and CDR2 FYNNEI. The CDR3 runs 14 residues. Trimming shortened V by 4 bases and J by 3 bases, and 9 bases separated the two germline ends. CDR3 amino acids: CASSVHRDTGELFF. As DNA, the CDR3 is TGTGCCAGCAGTGTTCACAGGGACACCGGGGAGCTGTTTTTT.

Turning to this clone: Other DNA sequences of this sample code for an identical CDR3. This chain joins TRBV27 and TRBJ2-7; D is unresolved. The ends were cut back, 2 bases at V and 0 bases at J, with 8 bases in the middle. There are 14 residues in the CDR3. Germline values: CDR1 MNHEY, CDR2 SMNVEV (reference sequence). This CDR3 reads CASSLKAGSYEQYF. CDR3 bases: TGTGCCAGCAGTTTAAAAGCAGGCTCCTACGAGCAGTACTTC.

V usage is TRBV2 and J usage is TRBJ1-4; 7 positions match TRBD1. The trim removed 2 bases at V and 3 bases at J, leaving 3 bases unmatched. Germline CDR1 SNHLY, CDR2 FYNNEI. This CDR3 contains 15 residues. This CDR3 reads CASSEMGQSNEKLFF. Written as DNA, the CDR3 is TGTGCCAGCAGTGAAATGGGACAGTCTAATGAAAAACTGTTTTTT.

The chain carries TRBV28 and TRBJ2-1; D gene uncertain. The CDR3 totals 9 residues. Looked up from germline, CDR1 is MDHEN and CDR2 is SYDVKM. Deletions cut 8 bases from V and 11 bases from J, with 7 bases between. As DNA, the CDR3 is TGTGCCAGCGGGATCCAGCAGTTCTTC. It yields the protein CASGIQQFF.

This clone was detected only once. The J gene is TRBJ1-1, the V gene TRBV4-1; 8 positions match TRBD1. The CDR3 has 17 residues. Germline V lookup: CDR1 MGHRA, CDR2 YSYEKL. Losses at the gene ends were 2 bases for V and 2 bases for J; bases not matched to a gene: 10. The CDR3 DNA is TGCGCCAGCAGCCAAAAGTTCGGGACAGGAGAAAACACTGAAGCTTTCTTT. Protein product: CASSQKFGTGENTEAFF.

This chain uses TRBV27 with TRBJ2-7; 9 bases align to TRBD2. This CDR3 comprises 17 residues. Losses at the gene ends were 7 bases for V and 3 bases for J; bases not matched to a gene: 16. Per the germline V gene, CDR1 is MNHEY and CDR2 is SMNVEV (reference sequence). CDR3 residues: CASTPNGPSGNYYEQYF. For the CDR3, the DNA is TGTGCCAGCACTCCAAATGGGCCTAGCGGGAACTACTACGAGCAGTACTTC.

The chain is built from TRBV30 and TRBJ1-1; 8 bases map to TRBD1. Unmatched junction bases numbered 1, after V lost 7 bases and J lost 0 bases. This CDR3 is 12 amino acids long. Germline V CDR1 and CDR2: GTSNPN, SVGIG (reference sequence). The CDR3 region is CASDRVNTEAFF. The CDR3 nucleotides read TGTGCCTCGGACAGGGTGAACACTGAAGCTTTCTTT.

The chain combines TRBV2 with TRBJ1-1, with D possibly TRBD1 on 5 matching bases. Germline values: CDR1 SNHLY, CDR2 FYNNEI. CDR3 size: 15 residues. V was trimmed by 2 bases and J by 3 bases, leaving 13 bases between them. For the CDR3, the DNA is TGTGCCAGCAGTGAAAGGCGGACGGGGGACACTGAAGCTTTCTTT. It codes for CASSERRTGDTEAFF.

The chain employs TRBV5-1 and TRBJ2-3; D is ambiguous. The germline CDR1 and CDR2 sequences are SGHRS and YFSETQ. Trimming cost V 4 bases and J 5 bases, with 8 bases left between them. CDR3 length equals 12 residues. Here the CDR3 reads CASSPNLDTQYF. CDR3 coding DNA: TGCGCCAGCAGCCCCAATCTAGATACGCAGTATTTT. The whole variable domain, remainder taken from reference TRBV5-1 and TRBJ2-3, is KAGVTQTPRYLIKTRGQQVTLSCSPISGHRSVSWYQQTPGQGLQFLFEYFSETQRNKGNFPGRFSGRQFSNSRSEMNVSTLELGDSALYLCASSPNLDTQYFGPGTRLTVL.

The chain couples TRBV5-4 to TRBJ2-6; 8 bases map to TRBD1. CDR1 is SGHNT, CDR2 YYREEE, per germline (reference sequence). The CDR3 is 15 residues long. V was pared by 4 bases and J by 7 bases, with 7 bases of the junction left unmatched. The CDR3 here is CASSRQGLGANVLTF. The CDR3 DNA reads as TGTGCCAGCAGCCGACAGGGGCTCGGAGCCAACGTCCTGACTTTC.

V is TRBV4-2 and J is TRBJ1-2, with D hard to call. CDR1 LGHNA and CDR2 YNFKEQ come from the germline V gene. Between the trimmed V and J ends, which lost 0 bases and 4 bases, there was a span of 15 bases. The CDR3 has 16 residues. The DNA for the CDR3 is TGTGCCAGCAGCCAAGATTCGGCAGGCGGACCCTATGGCTACACCTTC. Translated, it gives CASSQDSAGGPYGYTF.

The J gene is TRBJ2-3, the V gene TRBV7-2, with TRBD1 as a possible D gene (6 bases). The CDR3 runs to 15 residues. In germline, CDR1 is SGHTA, CDR2 FQGNSA. Trimming removed 6 bases from V and 1 base from J, with 14 bases in between. CDR3: CASRGVGAGTDTQYF. As DNA, the CDR3 is TGTGCCAGCAGGGGTGTGGGGGCCGGCACAGATACGCAGTATTTT.

In its sample, this clone was seen once. V gene TRBV10-3 combines with J gene TRBJ2-7, with TRBD2 as a possible D gene (5 bases). Trimming stripped 3 bases from V and 2 bases from J, with 17 bases between. The germline CDR1 and CDR2 sequences are ENHRY and SYGVKD. This CDR3 spans 16 amino acids. In DNA form, the CDR3 reads TGTGCCATCAGTGATCCCTCCGAGCGGAGCGCCTACGAGCAGTACTTC. Protein product: CAISDPSERSAYEQYF.

The chain carries TRBV15 and TRBJ2-5; unclear D gene. Trimming left V 0 bases short and J 4 bases short, with 18 bases between. The germline CDR1 and CDR2 sequences are LNHNV and YYDKDF (reference sequence). The length of the CDR3 is 17 residues. In DNA form, the CDR3 reads TGTGCCACCAGCAGAGATGACGGCGGACCAAAACTAGAGACCCAGTACTTC. It encodes CATSRDDGGPKLETQYF.

This clone was observed a single time. CDR3 sequence reads: CASIGVSETQYF. CDR3 nucleotides: TGTGCCAGCATCGGGGTGTCGGAGACCCAGTACTTC. This chain links TRBV6-1 with TRBJ2-5; TRBD2 is a possible D gene (5 bases). V lost 7 bases, J lost 5 bases, and 11 bases lay in between. Germline V gene lookup returns CDR1 MNHNS and CDR2 SASEGT. The CDR3 is made up of 12 amino acids.

The chain employs TRBV7-3 and TRBJ1-1; tentative D call: TRBD1 (6 bases). Deletions cut 5 bases from V and 4 bases from J, with 11 bases between. The CDR3 has 13 residues. Germline V lookup: CDR1 SGHTA, CDR2 FQGTGA. CDR3 residues: CASSPTGSTEAFF. CDR3 coding DNA: TGTGCCAGCAGCCCCACAGGGAGCACTGAAGCTTTCTTT.